This T cell receptor (beta chain) was recorded in a study of cytomegalovirus exposure and HLA in healthy donors (dated by TCRdb to the late 2010s). Regarding the study in general: In an earlier analysis of approximately 500 of the donors, 276 Gb of sequence data and 117 million unique TCR beta sequences from roughly 190 million T cells were reported. Roughly 320 gigabases of sequencing data and around 85 million unique TCR sequences made up an early release that covered some 640 HLA-typed donors. Of the roughly 430 genotyped donors, approximately 83% fell in the genetic ancestry cluster associated with self-reported Caucasian donors. The study aimed to test whether signatures of past pathogen exposure could be identified by cataloging public T cell receptors. Using immunosequencing, the study profiled T cell repertoires from about 650 subjects and related those repertoires to cytomegalovirus serostatus. A separate validation cohort of approximately 130 different subjects was used in addition to the roughly 670-subject first cohort. To predict cytomegalovirus infection status, the study brought together high-throughput TCR immunosequencing, statistical association of individual TCRs with disease status, and machine learning. A later analysis re-analyzed previously published TCR beta repertoires from 500 to 700 donors and added high-resolution HLA genotyping to study TCR occurrence patterns. Rather than using new phenotypic data, the later analysis identified candidate immune exposures from TCR beta sequences and from how often those sequences occurred across donors. An earlier analysis of fewer than 700 of the donors applied high-throughput TCR beta sequencing to assess whether each TCR beta V gene segment acted as functional or pseudogenic. Donor age, sex, ethnicity and CMV serostatus were compiled alongside the repertoire data. A later genetic analysis used genome-wide SNP genotypes for about three fifths of the 666 donors, treating that subset as a discovery cohort. Every discovery cohort repertoire had been produced on one sequencing platform. HLA typing included class I and class II loci at four-digit resolution. Typing coverage differed by locus: A, B, C, DRB1 and DQB1 were typed in roughly 629-630 donors, DQA1 in 500 to 550, DPA1 in some 600, and DPB1 in 450 to 480. Five DR-DQ haplotypes were treated as single units for association and clustering because of strong linkage in the cohort. Among almost 400 genotyped donors of the cohort, an average of roughly 240,000 unique TCR beta nucleotide sequences were sequenced per donor, about a sixth of them non-productive. Study-level results and caveats: The classifier was reported to diagnose cytomegalovirus status with high specificity and sensitivity in both the original and validation cohorts. An association between a missense DCLRE1C variant and V-gene and J-gene trimming of TCR beta chains was found in a later genetic analysis and replicated in an independent cohort. In a later analysis, most CMV-associated TCR beta chains were found to appear HLA-restricted, with HLA associations seemingly driven largely by CMV exposure. A later analysis found that HLA-associated TCR beta chains were more clonally expanded and had lower generation probabilities than equally common non-associated chains. Assigning TCR associations to individual alleles was difficult when HLA alleles, especially DR and DQ, strongly co-occurred. A further reported finding was that TCR beta sequences accurately predicted the HLA-A and HLA-B alleles for most subjects in the first cohort. A group of highly shared sequence variants was considered likely to be a technical artifact of the sequencing pipeline. Most TCR sequences were seen in very few donors, while some public TCRs were found in many individuals. In a later analysis, TCR association rates were found to vary across HLA loci, with the most associated TCRs seen for DRB1 alleles and the fewest for HLA-C alleles. Correlated functional status among segregating V segments might reflect linkage disequilibrium, but an unknown experimental factor could not be ruled out. According to the authors, the approach could potentially be generalized to other disease states and immunological phenotypes. Immune exposure information for the cohort was limited to CMV serostatus. In a later analysis, several top co-occurrence clusters were reported to appear linked to parvovirus B19, influenza, CMV and Epstein-Barr virus. A total of roughly 160 TCR beta chains were listed by the study as associated with cytomegalovirus. Sequencing depth was assumed to be roughly uniform across donors in the presence/absence analyses, though that assumption may not hold. Because some donors lacked HLA typing at each locus, the association tests relied only on the typed subset. In vitro tests confirmed that a few of the cytomegalovirus-associated TCR beta chains recognize cytomegalovirus antigens. Some IMGT-functional V segments, including TRBV6-2 and TRBV6-3, could not be told apart with the 87-base-pair reads, so those segments were excluded. A later analysis associated 15,000 to 20,000 TCR beta sequences with specific HLA alleles at a false discovery rate of 0.05. Approximately 18 rarely observed V segments, including chromosome 9 orphons, were excluded from the earlier analysis of about 600 of the donors because counts were too low. An earlier analysis of some 560 of the donors showed that most TCR beta V segments appeared in productive rearrangements either about 87% or about 30% of the time, which broadly matched IMGT annotations. The cohort was sequenced for TCR beta chains only, and without alpha or paired-chain data the features that could be detected were limited. According to a later genetic analysis, donors in an Asian-associated ancestry cluster had fewer N-insertions in productive TCRs than the roughly 700-donor mean.

Measured from the cysteine to the phenylalanine, the CDR3 is 15 residues long. Only the CDR3 DNA stays, 45 bases, in frame from base 1. V and J lose 3 bases and 1 base, and a span of 12 bases separates them. The germline V gene encodes CDR1 LNHDA and CDR2 SQIVND (reference sequence). The cohort consisted of 600 or so healthy bone marrow donors. At the time of sampling, every cohort member was nominally healthy, though immune exposures that went unrecorded were likely present. The donor was CMV seronegative and belonged to the group of 350 or so seronegative cohort members. Every donor gave a peripheral blood sample, and the peripheral blood mononuclear cells from that sample were used for TCR beta sequencing. The Qiagen DNeasy Blood Extraction Kit was used to extract genomic DNA from the blood cell samples. The library was made by the immunoSEQ multiplex PCR assay. For the multiplex PCR, a mixture combining 60 forward primers for TCR Vbeta segments and 13 reverse primers for TCR Jbeta segments was used. The CDR3 region of rearranged TCR beta genes was amplified from genomic DNA with a multiplex PCR assay. The Illumina HiSeq System was used to sequence the amplified TCR beta libraries as 87-base-pair reads. As for the authors' bioinformatics: In a later analysis, about 80 million unique TCR beta chains were counted across the roughly 610 repertoires, and roughly 11 million of these chains were shared by at least two donors. Raw reads were error-corrected and collapsed into unique sequences by a nearest-neighbor algorithm in which closely related sequences were merged to remove PCR and sequencing errors. To assign V, D and J gene segments, CDR3 sequences were aligned to IMGT reference sequences. For a sequence to be retained, a match of at least six nucleotides to both a V gene segment and a J gene segment was required. Rearrangements were called productive when the CDR3 lacked stop codons and stayed in frame with V and J; all others were non-productive. Following IMGT convention, CDR3 was defined as the stretch from the second conserved V-encoded cysteine up to the conserved J-encoded phenylalanine. In an earlier analysis of 500 to 650 of the donors, sequences lacking an unambiguous match to a single V gene segment were excluded. An earlier analysis of 500 to 700 of the donors classified V segments as functional when productive rearrangements were above 56.7% and as segregating when the standard deviation between donors was above 5%. A statistical classification framework was built for diagnosing cytomegalovirus status from the catalog of TCR beta chain sequences. In a later analysis, TCR nucleotide sequences were compared against IMGT/GENE-DB human TR gene sequences so that V and J genes could be assigned. Using the TCRdist pipeline, a later analysis assigned CDR3 sequences along with most-parsimonious VDJ recombination scenarios. In a later analysis, each TCR beta chain was defined by its CDR3 amino acid sequence together with its V-gene family, and reads lacking a unique V-gene family were excluded. A later analysis removed 550 to 650 highly shared, low-generation-probability nucleotide sequences to deal with suspected cross-contamination and a sequencing artifact. For each public chain, a later analysis derived a clonal expansion index from normalized ranks of inferred template counts within each repertoire. In a later analysis, generation probabilities were computed using a VDJ recombination model fitted to out-of-frame rearrangements, and the results were checked against IGoR. In a later analysis, hypergeometric tests were used to score TCR-TCR, TCR-HLA and TCR-CMV co-occurrence, with a repertoire-size bias correction applied to TCR pairs. In a later analysis, false discovery rates were estimated by permuting HLA or CMV assignments 20 times. In a later analysis, co-occurring TCRs were grouped with DBSCAN, and TCRdist sequence similarity was added when clustering was performed within HLA-allele-positive subsets. Repertoires with fewer than 30,000 or more than 120,000 public chains were left out of co-occurrence clustering, as were a handful of repertoires with anomalous nucleotide sharing. In its TCRdb copy, this immuneACCESS table keeps in-frame sequences only and misses some clones. Where compared with another copy, unresolved V genes explain less than half of these, and the others have no known cause. V and J calls and clone size follow that table, whereas D and trimming were derived from the DNA. This sample comprises more than 200,000 clones, around 83% of them detected only once. 1.3% to 1.5% of the sample goes to the ten largest clones.

To note about this clone: Its specific antigen is unknown. No base quality information exists; no much larger clone differs at one position.

The material sequenced was PBMCs. The sequence came from a girl aged 10-17 years in good health and CMV-seronegative. Rearrangement joined TRBV19 to TRBJ1-1; the D gene is unclear. Here is the DNA: TGTGCCAGTAGTATGCGGGGAGGCGGGAACACTGAAGCTTTCTTT. Its coded protein is CASSMRGGGNTEAFF. Joined to the reference TRBV19 and TRBJ1-1 proteins, this CDR3 gives the full variable domain: DGGITQSPKYLFRKEGQNVTLSCEQNLNHDAMYWYRQDPGQGLRLIYYSQIVNDFQKGDIAEGYSVSREKKESFPLTVTSAQKNPTAFYLCASSMRGGGNTEAFFGQGTRLTVV.